These 21 T cell receptor beta chains came from one sample sequenced in a study of blood T cell repertoires in COVID-19. Produced via immunoSEQ multiplex PCR; TCRdb's table is partial and in-frame only. The sample contains about 220,000 clones, roughly 80% of which appear only once. The material sequenced was peripheral blood. Receptors were obtained from a man aged 25-45 years with active or convalescent COVID-19.

The chain combines TRBV20-1 with TRBJ1-1; D gene uncertain. The CDR3 has 10 residues. V dropped 6 bases and J dropped 9 bases, with 11 bases sitting between them. Germline-derived CDR1 and CDR2 are DFQATT and SNEGSKA (reference sequence). The DNA for the CDR3 is TGCAGTGCAGCCCCCGGTAAAGCTTTCTTT. It specifies CSAAPGKAFF.

The rearrangement links TRBV28 to TRBJ1-2, with 11 bases aligning to TRBD1. There are 16 residues in the CDR3. Germline V gene data show CDR1 as MDHEN and CDR2 as SYDVKM. V trimming: 6 bases; J trimming: 7 bases; junction bases outside the gene matches: 13. The DNA of the CDR3 is TGTGCCAGCAGCCCTTCCCGGGGACAGGGGGTGGTTGGCTACACCTTC. As protein: CASSPSRGQGVVGYTF.

The chain employs TRBV4-2 and TRBJ2-2, with D tentatively TRBD2 (5 bases). This CDR3 is built from 17 residues. Germline V CDR1 and CDR2: LGHNA, YNFKEQ. Trimming pared 2 bases from V and 0 bases from J, leaving 13 bases between. In DNA, the CDR3 is TGTGCCAGCAGCCAACGCCGTTGGGGAGCGAACACCGGGGAGCTGTTTTTT. Translated: CASSQRRWGANTGELFF.

The chain couples TRBV29-1 to TRBJ2-7; 12 bases match TRBD2. This CDR3 is built from 14 residues. Germline V gene lookup returns CDR1 SQVTM and CDR2 ANQGSEA. V shed 6 bases, J shed 3 bases, and the junction held 6 bases outside the gene matches. As DNA, the CDR3 is TGCAGCGTAACCGGACTAGCGGGGAACTACGAGCAGTACTTC. Translated, it gives CSVTGLAGNYEQYF.

The gene calls are TRBV12-3 or TRBV12-4 and TRBJ2-1; a weak D match, TRBD1 (5 bases). V was clipped by 7 bases and J by 4 bases, with 11 bases between them. The CDR3 spans 13 residues. The chain's CDR3 is CASTPDIYNEQFF. Here the CDR3 DNA reads TGTGCCAGCACCCCGGACATTTACAATGAGCAGTTCTTC.

V gene TRBV29-1 combines with J gene TRBJ1-4; 7 bases are a match to TRBD1. Trimming at V came to 4 bases and at J to 15 bases, leaving 14 bases not matched to a gene. This CDR3 is built from 13 residues. The V gene's germline CDR1 is SQVTM and CDR2 ANQGSEA. As DNA, the CDR3 is TGCAGCGTTGGTGGGAGAGGGGACAGCAGGGTGTTTTTT. This codes for CSVGGRGDSRVFF.

In its sample, this clone was seen once. The chain couples TRBV6-5 to TRBJ2-2; possibly TRBD1 for D (5 bases). The CDR3 consists of 13 residues. Trimming took 6 bases from V and 4 from J, leaving 9 bases between them. Germline assignment: CDR1 MNHEY and CDR2 SVGAGI. The CDR3 nucleotides read TGTGCCAGCAGCTCTACAGGCACCGGGGAGCTGTTTTTT. This translates into CASSSTGTGELFF.

The rearrangement joins TRBV6-6 to TRBJ1-5; the D gene is possibly TRBD1 (5 bases). In germline, CDR1 is MNHNY, CDR2 SVGAGI (reference sequence). The V and J ends lost 5 bases and 0 bases respectively, with 17 bases between them. The CDR3 sequence is 17 residues long. The CDR3 loop is CASSLRRQQYSNQPQHF. The CDR3 DNA follows: TGTGCCAGCAGTCTCAGGCGACAGCAATATAGCAATCAGCCCCAGCATTTT.

This clone has at least ten counts. The chain employs TRBV4-1 and TRBJ1-2; D remains ambiguous. V was clipped by 1 base and J by 8 bases, with 8 bases between them. The germline CDR1 and CDR2 sequences are MGHRA and YSYEKL. The CDR3 length is 12 residues. CDR3 nucleotides: TGCGCCAGCAGCCAAGTCGGAGGAGGCTACACCTTC. This codes for CASSQVGGGYTF.

The rearrangement uses TRBV5-1 and TRBJ2-5; D is ambiguous. The CDR3 covers 13 residues. Trimming took off 4 bases at V and 5 bases at J, with 12 bases between the two ends. Germline V gene lookup returns CDR1 SGHRS and CDR2 YFSETQ. The CDR3 DNA follows: TGCGCCAGCAGCCCCTCATACTCCGAGACCCAGTACTTC. Its translation: CASSPSYSETQYF.

The gene calls are TRBV5-6 and TRBJ1-2; TRBD1 aligns across 9 bases. V lost 4 bases and J lost 6; bases outside the gene matches: 10. Germline V gene lookup returns CDR1 SGHDT and CDR2 YYEEEE. The CDR3 consists of 15 residues. CDR3 residues: CASSLGTGPLNGYTF. CDR3 DNA sequence: TGTGCCAGCAGCCTGGGGACAGGGCCCCTTAATGGCTACACCTTC. Variable domain in full (rest from reference TRBV5-6 and TRBJ1-2): DAGVTQSPTHLIKTRGQQVTLRCSPKSGHDTVSWYQQALGQGPQFIFQYYEEEERQRGNFPDRFSGHQFPNYSSELNVNALLLGDSALYLCASSLGTGPLNGYTFGSGTRLTVV.

The rearrangement links TRBV5-6 to TRBJ1-4, with D hard to call. V was cut by 4 bases and J by 0 bases, with 16 bases left in between. The CDR3 is made up of 17 amino acids. CDR1 SGHDT and CDR2 YYEEEE come from the germline V gene. The CDR3 spells CASSQRTTVATNEKLFF. In nucleotides, the CDR3 is TGTGCCAGCAGCCAGCGGACGACGGTTGCAACTAATGAAAAACTGTTTTTT. Using reference TRBV5-6 and TRBJ1-4 for the parts outside the CDR3, the full variable domain is DAGVTQSPTHLIKTRGQQVTLRCSPKSGHDTVSWYQQALGQGPQFIFQYYEEEERQRGNFPDRFSGHQFPNYSSELNVNALLLGDSALYLCASSQRTTVATNEKLFFGSGTQLSVL.

A remark on this clone: This clone may be a read error of a much larger clone one base away. Other DNA sequences in this specimen translate into the identical CDR3. The CDR3 DNA sequence: TGTGCCAGCAGTCCTTACAATGAGCAGTTCTTC. Amino acids: CASSPYNEQFF. The chain joins TRBV2 to TRBJ2-1; no clear D. Germline V CDR1 and CDR2: SNHLY, FYNNEI. The CDR3 loop spans 11 amino acids. Trimming cost V 5 bases and J 4 bases, with 3 bases left between them. Full variable domain (missing parts from reference TRBV2 and TRBJ2-1): EPEVTQTPSHQVTQMGQEVILRCVPISNHLYFYWYRQILGQKVEFLVSFYNNEISEKSEIFDDQFSVERPDGSNFTLKIRSTKLEDSAMYFCASSPYNEQFFGPGTRLTVL.

This rearrangement joins TRBV7-2 to TRBJ2-4; 9 bases line up with TRBD2. Trimming at V came to 1 base and at J to 0 bases, leaving 10 bases not matched to a gene. The germline gives CDR1 SGHTA, CDR2 FQGNSA. The CDR3 runs to 19 residues. Written as DNA, the CDR3 is TGTGCCAGCAGCTTAGTCTTTAGCGGGAGAGGGGAAGCCAAAAACATTCAGTACTTC. It is translated as CASSLVFSGRGEAKNIQYF.

CDR3 DNA sequence: TGTGCCAGCAGTTCCTCAGGTGGGGCCTATGGCTACACCTTC. Its translation is CASSSSGGAYGYTF. V usage is TRBV6-6 and J usage is TRBJ1-2, with a weak D call TRBD1 (5 bases). The CDR3 spans 14 residues. V was shortened by 4 bases and J by 4 bases, with 13 bases between the two germline ends. Looked up from germline, CDR1 is MNHNY and CDR2 is SVGAGI (reference sequence).

The chain has TRBV7-9 and TRBJ2-2; possible D gene TRBD2, 6 bases. The CDR3 is made up of 18 amino acids. V dropped 5 bases and J dropped 2 bases, with 21 bases sitting between them. Germline V gene lookup returns CDR1 SEHNR and CDR2 FQNEAQ (reference sequence). CDR3 nucleotides: TGTGCCAGCAGCCGGGTGGCGGGGCCCCCGAAAAACACCGGGGAGCTGTTTTTT. It specifies CASSRVAGPPKNTGELFF.

This clone appeared a few times. The CDR3 sequence: CASSPNLKAGEQYF. In DNA form, the CDR3 reads TGTGCCAGCAGCCCCAACCTCAAAGCGGGCGAGCAGTACTTC. The V and J genes are TRBV7-8 and TRBJ2-7; D possibly corresponds to TRBD2 (6 bases). The germline CDR1 and CDR2 sequences are SGHVS and FQNEAQ. The CDR3 is 14 residues long. Deletions cut 5 bases from V and 6 bases from J, with 17 bases between.

The chain combines TRBV23-1 with TRBJ2-7, with 8 bases identical to TRBD1. TRBV23-1 is labeled an ORF, and its function is uncertain. This CDR3 region has 14 residues. After removal of 2 bases from V and 2 bases from J, the junction contained 2 bases not matched to a gene. The CDR3 DNA is TGCGCCAGCAGTCAAGGGGACAGGCCCTACGAGCAGTACTTC. Protein: CASSQGDRPYEQYF.

The chain carries TRBV6-6 and TRBJ2-3; 8 nucleotides line up with TRBD1. The junction had 8 bases not matched to a gene; V was cut back by 6 bases and J by 3 bases. The CDR3 runs 15 residues. Germline CDR1 and CDR2: MNHNY and SVGAGI (reference sequence). The CDR3 sequence: CASSPGQGTTDTQYF. DNA of the CDR3: TGTGCCAGCAGCCCAGGACAGGGAACGACAGATACGCAGTATTTT.

This chain uses TRBV10-3 with TRBJ2-1; 10 bases agree with TRBD1. V dropped 1 base and J dropped 5; count of bases not matched to a gene: 5. The CDR3 is 16 amino acids. CDR1 is ENHRY and CDR2 is SYGVKD in the germline V gene. The CDR3 nucleotides are TGTGCCATCAGTGAGTTGGGGGACAGGGGCAACAATGAGCAGTTCTTC. It specifies CAISELGDRGNNEQFF.

This rearrangement joins TRBV5-4 to TRBJ2-2; D is possibly TRBD1 (6 bases). The V and J ends lost 4 bases and 2 bases respectively, with 15 bases between them. Per the germline V gene, CDR1 is SGHNT and CDR2 is YYREEE (reference sequence). This CDR3 is built from 16 residues. The CDR3 loop is CASSPPRGPNTGELFF. The CDR3 DNA reads TGTGCCAGCAGCCCCCCCAGGGGACCTAACACCGGGGAGCTGTTTTTT.